The 5 T cell receptor beta chains reported below all come from one sample, sequenced in a study of T cells in women clearing cervical HPV infection. The repertoire was sequenced with immunoSEQ multiplex PCR; TCRdb's copy has only in-frame clones and lacks some. The clone table shows about 31,000 clones, with the ten largest holding roughly 8%. Sequencing was performed on blood buffy coat. The receptors come from a woman between 18 and 75 years old with a cervical HPV16 infection that either progressed to CIN3+ or cleared (not recorded which).

Points on this clone: The DNA ends 3 residues before the CDR3 does, and the rest of the CDR3 is filled in from the germline J gene. This chain connects TRBV13 to TRBJ2-3; D might be TRBD2 (5 bases). The V gene's germline CDR1 is PRHDT and CDR2 FYEKMQ (reference sequence). This CDR3 has 14 residues. CDR3 sequence: CASSYGEYQETQYF. CDR3 bases read: TGTGCCAGCAGCTACGGGGAGTACCAAGAGACG.

As for this clone: The DNA ends 3 residues before the CDR3 does, and the rest of the CDR3 is filled in from the germline J gene. The chain uses TRBV7-3 and TRBJ1-6; the match to TRBD1 covers 8 bases. Trimming cost V 2 bases and J 10 bases; bases outside gene matches: 7. The CDR3 runs 15 residues. Germline values: CDR1 SGHTA, CDR2 FQGTGA. CDR3 DNA, as far as it was read: TGTGCCAGCAGCTTATTAGCAGGGGGCGAATCACCC. The encoded protein is CASSLLAGGESP. In full, the CDR3 is CASSLLAGGESPLHF.

Points on this clone: The read ends 3 residues early relative to the CDR3; the germline J gene fills the gap. The V and J genes are TRBV19 and TRBJ1-2, with TRBD1 matching 9 bases. Unmatched junction bases numbered 4, after V lost 4 bases and J lost 4 bases. CDR3 length: 14 amino acids. Germline loops: CDR1 LNHDA, CDR2 SQIVND (reference sequence). The CDR3 here is CASSKGQGGYGYTF. CDR3 DNA (partial): TGTGCCAGTAGTAAGGGACAGGGAGGCTATGGC.

Incomplete CDR3 DNA: TGTGCCAGTAGTCAGTTTCGCGGCTATGGC. Amino acid sequence: CASSQFRGYG. The whole CDR3 sequence reads CASSQFRGYGYTF. V usage is TRBV19 and J usage is TRBJ1-2, with D unclear. The read terminates 3 residues ahead of where the CDR3 ends, so the germline J gene completes it. CDR1 and CDR2 from the germline V gene are LNHDA and SQIVND (reference sequence). This CDR3 has 13 residues. Trimming cost V 5 bases and J 4 bases, with 11 bases left between them.

About this clone itself: The missing CDR3 end, 3 residues past where the read stops, is filled in from the germline J gene. The chain couples TRBV7-2 to TRBJ2-4; the D gene is possibly TRBD1 (6 bases). The CDR3 has 14 residues. Germline V gives CDR1 SGHTA, CDR2 FQGNSA. The DNA read from the CDR3 is TGTGCCAGCAGCTTAGAAGGGCAGGGGTTTGGT. As protein: CASSLEGQGFG. The whole CDR3 reads CASSLEGQGFGQYF.